The T cell receptor (beta chain) under discussion was sequenced for a study of metastatic and nonmetastatic thyroid tumors. Overall study: Comparison of repertoires was carried out across blood and tumor or nodule tissue from malignant and benign thyroid patients. General study results and limits: Benign nodules were reported to have significantly lower TCR beta diversity than malignant thyroid tumors, in blood and tumor.

Germline assignment: CDR1 LNHDA and CDR2 SQIVND (reference sequence). V lost 5 bases to trimming and J lost 10 bases, with 14 bases between them. This CDR3 has 12 residues. This clone was found a few times. What it binds is not known. Patients had received no treatment of any kind before thyroid surgery. Per the original data handling: A classifier of distant metastasis in papillary thyroid cancer was built from CDR3 differences (across clinicopathological groups). TCRdb re-clonotyped the PCR reads through MiXCR. TCRdb, not the original authors, processed these V and J calls. The sample consists of 21,000 or so clones, about a quarter of them appearing once.

The chain has TRBV19 and TRBJ1-2; weak D call: TRBD1 (5 bases). The sequence derives from a female donor with papillary thyroid cancer or a benign thyroid nodule (not recorded which). Some clones in this sample may be carry-over from other donors' samples. The sample was blood. CDR3 sequence (DNA): TGTGCCAGTAGTCAGGGACTTTGGGTCTACACCTTC. It yields the protein CASSQGLWVYTF.